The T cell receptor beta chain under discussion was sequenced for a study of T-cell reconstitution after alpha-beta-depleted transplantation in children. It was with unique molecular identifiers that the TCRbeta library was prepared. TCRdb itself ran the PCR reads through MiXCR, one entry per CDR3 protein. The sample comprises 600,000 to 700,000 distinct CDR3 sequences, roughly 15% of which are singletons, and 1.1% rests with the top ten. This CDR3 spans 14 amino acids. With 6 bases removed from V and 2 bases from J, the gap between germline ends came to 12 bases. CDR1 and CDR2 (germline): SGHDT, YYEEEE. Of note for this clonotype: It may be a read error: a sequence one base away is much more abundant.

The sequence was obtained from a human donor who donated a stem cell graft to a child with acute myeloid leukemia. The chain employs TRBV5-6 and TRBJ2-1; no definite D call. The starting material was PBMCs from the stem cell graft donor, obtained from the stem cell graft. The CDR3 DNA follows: TGTGCCAGCACTATCCGGGTAGCCTACAATGAGCAGTTCTTC. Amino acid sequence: CASTIRVAYNEQFF.